One and the same sample provided the 6 T cell receptor beta chains below, sequenced in a study of blood T cell repertoires in COVID-19. Produced via immunoSEQ multiplex PCR; TCRdb's table is partial and in-frame only. The table shows 310,000 or so clones, with about 88% occurring only once. The sequencing sample was made of peripheral blood. These receptors were obtained from a woman in her 30s with COVID-19, enrolled during active disease.

The CDR3 loop reads CAWSASGSTDTQYF. The CDR3 bases are TGTGCCTGGAGTGCTAGCGGTAGCACAGATACGCAGTATTTT. The V and J genes are TRBV30 and TRBJ2-3; 7 positions agree with TRBD2. Germline assignment: CDR1 GTSNPN and CDR2 SVGIG (reference sequence). V dropped 1 base and J dropped 0; count of bases not matched to a gene: 1. The CDR3 is 14 residues long. Supplemented by reference TRBV30 and TRBJ2-3, the full variable domain reads SQTIHQWPATLVQPVGSPLSLECTVEGTSNPNLYWYRQAAGRGLQLLFYSVGIGQISSEVPQNLSASRPQDRQFILSSKKLLLSDSGFYLCAWSASGSTDTQYFGPGTRLTVL.

This chain connects TRBV7-9 to TRBJ1-5; D is unresolved. The germline V gene encodes CDR1 SEHNR and CDR2 FQNEAQ (reference sequence). The V end was cut by 4 bases, the J end by 3 bases, with 13 bases between. The CDR3 loop spans 15 amino acids. Here the CDR3 DNA reads TGTGCCAGCAGCTCGAGCGGAAGGAACAATCAGCCCCAGCATTTT. Translation gives CASSSSGRNNQPQHF.

The chain carries TRBV11-2 and TRBJ2-5, with D tentatively TRBD2 (6 bases). This CDR3 spans 13 amino acids. Germline V gene data show CDR1 as SGHAT and CDR2 as FQNNGV. Trimming shortened V by 0 bases and J by 7 bases, and 9 bases separated the two germline ends. The CDR3 bases are TGTGCCAGCAGCTTAGAACCCGGGGGGACCCAGTACTTC. Its protein product is CASSLEPGGTQYF.

CDR3 protein: CASRLTVSNEKLFF. CDR3 bases: TGTGCCAGCCGCCTGACAGTGTCTAATGAAAAACTGTTTTTT. This sequence joins TRBV19 and TRBJ1-4; tentatively, D is TRBD1 (5 bases). Germline-derived CDR1 and CDR2 are LNHDA and SQIVND (reference sequence). V gave up 9 bases and J gave up 3 bases, with 14 bases separating them. The CDR3 is 14 residues long. The full variable domain, its missing parts supplied by reference TRBV19 and TRBJ1-4, is DGGITQSPKYLFRKEGQNVTLSCEQNLNHDAMYWYRQDPGQGLRLIYYSQIVNDFQKGDIAEGYSVSREKKESFPLTVTSAQKNPTAFYLCASRLTVSNEKLFFGSGTQLSVL.

This chain's CDR3 is CASGLAGAAEQFF. As DNA, the CDR3 is TGCGCCAGCGGTTTAGCGGGAGCGGCTGAGCAGTTCTTC. V usage is TRBV5-1 and J usage is TRBJ2-1; 9 bases fit TRBD2. This CDR3 has 13 residues. V gave up 7 bases and J gave up 9 bases; unmatched junction bases: 8. Germline V CDR1 and CDR2: SGHRS, YFSETQ. Filled out from reference TRBV5-1 and TRBJ2-1, the complete variable domain reads KAGVTQTPRYLIKTRGQQVTLSCSPISGHRSVSWYQQTPGQGLQFLFEYFSETQRNKGNFPGRFSGRQFSNSRSEMNVSTLELGDSALYLCASGLAGAAEQFFGPGTRLTVL.

The chain has TRBV29-1 and TRBJ2-3; 11 bases match TRBD2. The CDR3 is 14 residues long. Germline CDR1 SQVTM, CDR2 ANQGSEA. J lost 0 bases, V lost 5 bases, and 1 base had no gene match. Written as DNA, the CDR3 is TGCAGCGTTCGGACTAGCGGGAGCACAGATACGCAGTATTTT. This gives the protein CSVRTSGSTDTQYF.